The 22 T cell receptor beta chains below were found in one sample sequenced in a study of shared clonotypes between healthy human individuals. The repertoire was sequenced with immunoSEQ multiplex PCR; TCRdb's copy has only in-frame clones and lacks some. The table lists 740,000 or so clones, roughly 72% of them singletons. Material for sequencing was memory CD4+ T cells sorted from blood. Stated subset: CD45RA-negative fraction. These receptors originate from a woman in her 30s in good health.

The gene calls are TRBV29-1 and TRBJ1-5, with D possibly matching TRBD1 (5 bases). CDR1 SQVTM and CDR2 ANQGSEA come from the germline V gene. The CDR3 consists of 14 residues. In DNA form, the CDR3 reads TGCAGTAAGAACAGGCACTATAGCAATCAGCCCCAGCATTTT. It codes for CSKNRHYSNQPQHF.

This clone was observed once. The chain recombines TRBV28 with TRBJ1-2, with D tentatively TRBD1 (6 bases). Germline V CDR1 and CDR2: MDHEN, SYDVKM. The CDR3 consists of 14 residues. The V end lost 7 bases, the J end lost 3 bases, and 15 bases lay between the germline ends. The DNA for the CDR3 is TGTGCCAGCACCCCCGGGTCAGGGGACTATGGCTACACCTTC. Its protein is CASTPGSGDYGYTF.

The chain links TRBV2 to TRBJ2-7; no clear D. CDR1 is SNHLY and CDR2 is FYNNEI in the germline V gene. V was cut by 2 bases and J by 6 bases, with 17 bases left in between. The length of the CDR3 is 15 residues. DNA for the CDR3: TGTGCCAGCAGTGAAAAGGTCAGGCCCCGGGTCGAGCAGTACTTC. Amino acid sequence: CASSEKVRPRVEQYF. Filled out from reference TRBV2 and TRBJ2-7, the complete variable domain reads EPEVTQTPSHQVTQMGQEVILRCVPISNHLYFYWYRQILGQKVEFLVSFYNNEISEKSEIFDDQFSVERPDGSNFTLKIRSTKLEDSAMYFCASSEKVRPRVEQYFGPGTRLTVT.

The CDR3 nucleotides are TGCGCCAGCAGCCACGCTAGCGGGAGGGCCGGGAATGAGCAGTTCTTC. Translation gives CASSHASGRAGNEQFF. The J gene is TRBJ2-1, the V gene TRBV4-1, with 12 bases that match TRBD2. Germline loops: CDR1 MGHRA, CDR2 YSYEKL. This CDR3 is built from 16 residues. The V gene end was trimmed by 3 bases and the J gene end by 7 bases; junction bases not matched to a gene: 7.

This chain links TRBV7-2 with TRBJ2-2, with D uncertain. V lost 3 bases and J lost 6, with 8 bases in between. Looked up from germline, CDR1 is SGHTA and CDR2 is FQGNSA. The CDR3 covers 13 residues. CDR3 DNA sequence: TGTGCCAGCAGCTTCTCCCCCCCCGGGGAGCTGTTTTTT. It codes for CASSFSPPGELFF.

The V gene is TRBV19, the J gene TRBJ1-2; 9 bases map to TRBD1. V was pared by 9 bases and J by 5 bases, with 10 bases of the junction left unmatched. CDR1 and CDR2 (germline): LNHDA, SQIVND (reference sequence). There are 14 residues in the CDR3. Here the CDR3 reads CASRTQQGAYGYTF. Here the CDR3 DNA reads TGTGCCAGCCGTACTCAACAGGGGGCGTATGGCTACACCTTC.

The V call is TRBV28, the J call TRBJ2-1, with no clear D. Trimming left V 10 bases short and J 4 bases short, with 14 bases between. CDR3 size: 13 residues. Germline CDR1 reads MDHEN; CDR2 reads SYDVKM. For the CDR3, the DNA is TGTGCCACCCTCCGAGGAGCTTACAATGAGCAGTTCTTC. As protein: CATLRGAYNEQFF.

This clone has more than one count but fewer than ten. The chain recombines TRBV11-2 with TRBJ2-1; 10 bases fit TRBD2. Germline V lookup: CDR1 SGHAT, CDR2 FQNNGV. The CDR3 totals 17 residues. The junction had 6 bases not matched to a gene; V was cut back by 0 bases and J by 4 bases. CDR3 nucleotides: TGTGCCAGCAGCTTAGATTGGTCTAGCGGGGGATACAATGAGCAGTTCTTC. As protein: CASSLDWSSGGYNEQFF.

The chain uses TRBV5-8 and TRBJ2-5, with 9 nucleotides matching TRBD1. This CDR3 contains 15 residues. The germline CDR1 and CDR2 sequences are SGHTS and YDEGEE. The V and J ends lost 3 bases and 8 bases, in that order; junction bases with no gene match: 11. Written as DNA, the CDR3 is TGTGCCAGCAGCTCCAGCGGGACAGGGCTTGAAACCCAGTACTTC. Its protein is CASSSSGTGLETQYF. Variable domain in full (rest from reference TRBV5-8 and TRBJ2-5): EAGVTQSPTHLIKTRGQQATLRCSPISGHTSVYWYQQALGLGLQFLLWYDEGEERNRGNFPPRFSGRQFPNYSSELNVNALELEDSALYLCASSSSGTGLETQYFGPGTRLLVL.

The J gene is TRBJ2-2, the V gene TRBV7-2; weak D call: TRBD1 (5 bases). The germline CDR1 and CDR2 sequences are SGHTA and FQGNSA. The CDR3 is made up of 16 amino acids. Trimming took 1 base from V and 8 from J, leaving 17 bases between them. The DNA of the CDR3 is TGTGCCAGCAGCTTAGTATTAGGGCCGCAGGGAGGGGAGCTGTTTTTT. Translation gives CASSLVLGPQGGELFF.

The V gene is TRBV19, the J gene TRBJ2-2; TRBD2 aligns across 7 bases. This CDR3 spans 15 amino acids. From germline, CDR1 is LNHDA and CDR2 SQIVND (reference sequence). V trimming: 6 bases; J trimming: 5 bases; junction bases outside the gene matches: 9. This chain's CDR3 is CASSPPAGDTGELFF. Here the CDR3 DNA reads TGTGCCAGTAGCCCCCCGGCGGGAGATACCGGGGAGCTGTTTTTT.

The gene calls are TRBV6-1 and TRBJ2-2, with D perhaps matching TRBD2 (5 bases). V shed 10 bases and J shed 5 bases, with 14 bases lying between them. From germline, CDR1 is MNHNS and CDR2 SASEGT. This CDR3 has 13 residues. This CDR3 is CATLGVTTGELFF. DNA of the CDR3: TGTGCCACCTTGGGAGTTACGACCGGGGAGCTGTTTTTT.

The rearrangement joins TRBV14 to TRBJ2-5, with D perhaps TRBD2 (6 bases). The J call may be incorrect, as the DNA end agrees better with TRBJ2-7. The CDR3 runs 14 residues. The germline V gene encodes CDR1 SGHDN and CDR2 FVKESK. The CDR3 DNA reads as TGTGCCAGCAGCGCCTCATGGCGGGGCTCCGAGCAGTACTTC. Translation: CASSASWRGSEQYF.

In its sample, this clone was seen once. The CDR3 nucleotides read TGTGCCAGCAGTCCCCTTGACAGGGGTCGAAACGAGCAGTACTTC. As protein: CASSPLDRGRNEQYF. J is TRBJ2-7 and V is TRBV2; 8 bases are a match to TRBD1. This CDR3 comprises 15 residues. Germline CDR1 is SNHLY and CDR2 is FYNNEI. V was clipped by 5 bases and J by 5 bases; unmatched bases: 11.

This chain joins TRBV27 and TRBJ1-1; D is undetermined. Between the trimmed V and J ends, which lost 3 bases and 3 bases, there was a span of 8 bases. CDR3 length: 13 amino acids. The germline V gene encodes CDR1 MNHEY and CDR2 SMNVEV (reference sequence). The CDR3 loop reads CASSFRVHTEAFF. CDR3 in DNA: TGTGCCAGCAGTTTCCGGGTCCACACTGAAGCTTTCTTT.

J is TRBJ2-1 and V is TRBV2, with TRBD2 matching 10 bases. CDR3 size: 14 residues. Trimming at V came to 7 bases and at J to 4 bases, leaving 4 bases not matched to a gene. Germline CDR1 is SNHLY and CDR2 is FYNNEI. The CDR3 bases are TGTGCCAGCAAGCGGACTAGCGGTTACAATGAGCAGTTCTTC. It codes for CASKRTSGYNEQFF.

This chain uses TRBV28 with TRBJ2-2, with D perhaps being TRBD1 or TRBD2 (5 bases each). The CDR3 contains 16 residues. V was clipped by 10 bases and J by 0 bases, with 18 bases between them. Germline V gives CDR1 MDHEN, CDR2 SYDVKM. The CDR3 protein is CATDPLGTTNTGELFF. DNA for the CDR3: TGTGCCACCGATCCGTTGGGGACCACGAACACCGGGGAGCTGTTTTTT.

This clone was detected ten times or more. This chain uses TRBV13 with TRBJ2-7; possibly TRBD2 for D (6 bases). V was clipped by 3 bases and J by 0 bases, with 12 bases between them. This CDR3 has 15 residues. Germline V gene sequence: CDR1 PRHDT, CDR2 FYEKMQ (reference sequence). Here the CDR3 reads CASSFITGSSYEQYF. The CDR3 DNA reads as TGTGCCAGCAGCTTTATAACCGGGAGCTCCTACGAGCAGTACTTC.

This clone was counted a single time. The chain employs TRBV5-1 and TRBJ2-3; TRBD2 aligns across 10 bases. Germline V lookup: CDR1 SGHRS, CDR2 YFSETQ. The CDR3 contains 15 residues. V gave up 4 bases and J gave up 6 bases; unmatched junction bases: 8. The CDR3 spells CASSPLAGVSDTQYF. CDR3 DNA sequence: TGCGCCAGCAGCCCGCTAGCGGGAGTGTCGGATACGCAGTATTTT.

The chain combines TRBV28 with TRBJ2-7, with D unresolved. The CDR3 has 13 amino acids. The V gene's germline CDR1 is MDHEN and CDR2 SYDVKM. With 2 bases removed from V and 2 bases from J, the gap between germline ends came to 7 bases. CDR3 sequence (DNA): TGTGCCAGCAGTTTAGACGCAGCCTACGAGCAGTACTTC. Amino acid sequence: CASSLDAAYEQYF.

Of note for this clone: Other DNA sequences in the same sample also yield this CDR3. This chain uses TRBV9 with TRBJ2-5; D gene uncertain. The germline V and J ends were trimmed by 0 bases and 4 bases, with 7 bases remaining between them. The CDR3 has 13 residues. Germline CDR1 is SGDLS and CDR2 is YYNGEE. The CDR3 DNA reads TGTGCCAGCAGCGTAGGCCCCGGAGAGACCCAGTACTTC. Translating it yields CASSVGPGETQYF.

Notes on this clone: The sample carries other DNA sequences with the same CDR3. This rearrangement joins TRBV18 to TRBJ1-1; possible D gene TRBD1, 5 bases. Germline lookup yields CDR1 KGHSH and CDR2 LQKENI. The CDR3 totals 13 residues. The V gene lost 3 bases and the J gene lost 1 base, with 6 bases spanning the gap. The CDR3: CASSPQGNTEAFF. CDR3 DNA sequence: TGTGCCAGCTCACCGCAGGGGAACACTGAAGCTTTCTTT.